One sample yielded the 7 T cell receptor beta chains listed below, sequenced in a study of cytomegalovirus exposure and HLA in healthy donors (dated by TCRdb to the late 2010s). The receptor library was made with the immunoSEQ multiplex PCR assay. A mixture of 60 forward primers for TCR Vbeta segments and 13 reverse primers for TCR Jbeta segments was used in the multiplex PCR. TCRdb holds this immuneACCESS table with in-frame rearrangements only. Some clones are missing; in checked studies, unresolved V genes explain under half, and the rest has no known cause. The table for this sample lists roughly 130,000 clones; over 60% of them were counted only once. Less than 1.5% of the sample lies in the top ten. The material sequenced was PBMCs. All receptors derive from a male donor in good health and CMV-seropositive.

J is TRBJ2-5 and V is TRBV2, with 12 bases fitting TRBD1. Trimming at V came to 5 bases and at J to 5 bases, leaving 12 bases not matched to a gene. From germline, CDR1 is SNHLY and CDR2 FYNNEI. The CDR3 runs 17 residues. CDR3 in amino acids: CASSPGQGAPIIETQYF. The CDR3 region has the DNA TGTGCCAGCAGTCCGGGACAGGGGGCACCGATTATTGAGACCCAGTACTTC.

The chain couples TRBV15 to TRBJ1-1; D not certain. Germline V gene lookup returns CDR1 LNHNV and CDR2 YYDKDF (reference sequence). The CDR3 runs to 16 residues. V was pared by 0 bases and J by 6 bases, with 17 bases between. The CDR3 loop is CATSRDLGRLISEAFF. The CDR3 DNA reads TGTGCCACCAGCAGAGATCTGGGCCGCTTAATATCTGAAGCTTTCTTT.

V usage is TRBV14 and J usage is TRBJ2-4; D might be TRBD2 (6 bases). The CDR3 is 14 residues long. The germline V gene has CDR1 SGHDN and CDR2 FVKESK. V dropped 2 bases and J dropped 8 bases, with 13 bases sitting between them. CDR3 sequence (DNA): TGTGCCAGCAGCCAAATGGACTATCCAGACATTCAGTACTTC. Its translation is CASSQMDYPDIQYF. Combining the CDR3 with reference TRBV14 and TRBJ2-4 gives the whole variable domain EAGVTQFPSHSVIEKGQTVTLRCDPISGHDNLYWYRRVMGKEIKFLLHFVKESKQDESGMPNNRFLAERTGGTYSTLKVQPAELEDSGVYFCASSQMDYPDIQYFGAGTRLSVL.

The rearrangement uses TRBV5-1 and TRBJ2-5, with TRBD2 identical over 8 bases. The J call is doubtful: the DNA matches TRBJ2-7 better. The CDR3 has 15 residues. From germline, CDR1 is SGHRS and CDR2 YFSETQ. The CDR3 here is CASSLYGGGRDEQYF. Written as DNA, the CDR3 is TGCGCCAGCAGCTTGTATGGCGGGGGGCGCGACGAGCAGTACTTC.

The chain has TRBV7-3 and TRBJ2-6; perhaps TRBD2 as D (6 bases). Germline V gives CDR1 SGHTA, CDR2 FQGTGA. The CDR3 totals 18 residues. The V gene lost 5 bases and the J gene lost 0 bases, with 17 bases spanning the gap. The CDR3 sequence: CASSPRDFAPSGANVLTF. CDR3 bases: TGTGCCAGCAGCCCTAGGGACTTCGCCCCCTCTGGGGCCAACGTCCTGACTTTC.

This chain uses TRBV7-2 with TRBJ2-7; 7 positions agree with TRBD2. V gave up 1 base and J gave up 1 base; unmatched junction bases: 7. CDR1 is SGHTA and CDR2 is FQGNSA in the germline V gene. The CDR3 has 16 amino acids. The CDR3, as DNA: TGTGCCAGCAGCTTAGGCGGGAGTATCGGGTCCTACGAGCAGTACTTC. Translation: CASSLGGSIGSYEQYF. The complete variable domain, with remaining parts taken from reference TRBV7-2 and TRBJ2-7, reads GAGVSQSPSNKVTEKGKDVELRCDPISGHTALYWYRQSLGQGLEFLIYFQGNSAPDKSGLPSDRFSAERTGGSVSTLTIQRTQQEDSAVYLCASSLGGSIGSYEQYFGPGTRLTVT.

This chain uses TRBV27 with TRBJ1-5; weak D call: TRBD1 (6 bases). The CDR3 runs to 13 residues. Trimming pared 6 bases from V and 3 bases from J, leaving 9 bases between. Germline-derived CDR1 and CDR2 are MNHEY and SMNVEV (reference sequence). CDR3 nucleotide sequence: TGTGCCAGCAGACAGGGAAACAATCAGCCCCAGCATTTT. Its protein product is CASRQGNNQPQHF.